A single sample is the source of the 26 T cell receptor beta chains below, sequenced in a study of identical twins. Each CDR3 protein is one row after TCRdb ran MiXCR on the 5' RACE reads. The table shows hundreds of thousands of distinct CDR3 sequences, with roughly an eighth occurring only once. These data were also reused for a study on yellow fever vaccine responses in identical twins.

The sample comprised PBMCs. The source is a woman under 30 in good health.

This clonotype occurred many times. The rearrangement links TRBV7-9 to TRBJ2-5; TRBD2 matches 9 bases. Germline V lookup: CDR1 SEHNR, CDR2 FQNEAQ (reference sequence). The CDR3 has 17 amino acids. V was clipped by 5 bases and J by 5 bases; unmatched bases: 15. In DNA form, the CDR3 reads TGTGCCAGCAGCCCACCCTACCGGACTAGCGTCGGTGAGACCCAGTACTTC. Its translation is CASSPPYRTSVGETQYF.

CDR3 coding DNA: TGTGCCAGCAGCCGACTAGCGGGAGGGCCCGAGGATACGCAGTATTTT. This codes for CASSRLAGGPEDTQYF. This chain uses TRBV12-3 or TRBV12-4 with TRBJ2-3, with 14 bases aligning to TRBD2. The CDR3 has 16 amino acids. V lost 6 bases, J lost 6 bases, and 8 bases stayed unmatched.

The gene calls are TRBV7-9 and TRBJ1-5; the D gene is possibly TRBD1 (5 bases). Germline V gene data show CDR1 as SEHNR and CDR2 as FQNEAQ (reference sequence). Trimming stripped 5 bases from V and 10 bases from J, with 24 bases between. This CDR3 comprises 16 residues. CDR3 nucleotides: TGTGCCAGCAGCCTCGGGGGTATGGGGGACCGTGGCCCCCAGCATTTT. Protein: CASSLGGMGDRGPQHF.

V and J are TRBV12-3 or TRBV12-4 and TRBJ2-1; D not resolved. The CDR3 runs 15 residues. With 7 bases removed from V and 0 bases from J, the gap between germline ends came to 13 bases. CDR3 sequence (DNA): TGTGCCAGCATCCCTCGGGTCTACTCCTACAATGAGCAGTTCTTC. It codes for CASIPRVYSYNEQFF.

The chain is built from TRBV29-1 and TRBJ2-1; no firm D call. Germline V gene data show CDR1 as SQVTM and CDR2 as ANQGSEA. CDR3 size: 14 residues. The V end was cut by 1 base, the J end by 0 bases, with 7 bases between. The CDR3 DNA reads TGCAGCGTTGAAGGCAGCCTCTCCTACAATGAGCAGTTCTTC. It is translated as CSVEGSLSYNEQFF.

This clonotype was picked up many times. The J gene is TRBJ2-3, the V gene TRBV9, with D unresolved. Germline CDR1 SGDLS, CDR2 YYNGEE. V was trimmed by 2 bases and J by 3 bases, leaving 13 bases between them. The length of the CDR3 is 15 residues. CDR3 region: CASSVQDSRTDTQYF. As DNA, the CDR3 is TGTGCCAGCAGCGTCCAGGATTCTCGAACAGATACGCAGTATTTT.

In nucleotides, the CDR3 is TGCGCCAGCAGCCAAGATCTCCCGGGCCCCAGGTCGGGTAGAATGGGGTACGAGCAGTACTTC. Translation: CASSQDLPGPRSGRMGYEQYF. This chain uses TRBV4-1 with TRBJ2-7; D uncertain. Trimming stripped 0 bases from V and 4 bases from J, with 31 bases between. This CDR3 comprises 21 residues. Germline CDR1 reads MGHRA; CDR2 reads YSYEKL.

This clonotype showed up many times. CDR3 coding DNA: TGTGCCAGCAGCCAAGAATATGGTTCTGGGGCCAACGTCCTGACTTTC. Translating it yields CASSQEYGSGANVLTF. The chain combines TRBV3-1 with TRBJ2-6; D unresolved. The length of the CDR3 is 16 residues. V was trimmed by 0 bases and J by 1 base, leaving 7 bases between them. CDR1 is LGHDT, CDR2 YNNKEL, per germline (reference sequence).

As DNA, the CDR3 is TGTGCCAGCAGCTTACCACCAGGGGGGTACAATGAGCAGTTCTTC. Its protein product is CASSLPPGGYNEQFF. The chain recombines TRBV11-3 with TRBJ2-1; maybe TRBD1 (7 bases). Trimming took off 2 bases at V and 4 bases at J, with 12 bases between the two ends. The CDR3 has 15 residues. CDR1 is SGHNT, CDR2 YENEEA, per germline.

V and J are TRBV6-6 and TRBJ1-6; D gene uncertain. The CDR3 length is 12 residues. Germline V gene sequence: CDR1 MNHNY, CDR2 SVGAGI (reference sequence). V was shortened by 5 bases and J by 10 bases, with 9 bases between the two germline ends. The CDR3 nucleotides read TGTGCCAGCAGTGGAATCCAGTCACCCCTCCACTTT. Its protein is CASSGIQSPLHF.

The chain recombines TRBV7-6 with TRBJ2-5, with TRBD2 identical over 11 bases. This CDR3 has 17 residues. With 0 bases clipped from V and 0 bases from J, the junction kept 3 bases outside the gene matches. Per the germline V gene, CDR1 is SGHVS and CDR2 is FNYEAQ. CDR3 sequence (DNA): TGTGCCAGCAGCTTAGCGGCTAGCGGGGGGTACCAAGAGACCCAGTACTTC. It codes for CASSLAASGGYQETQYF. Filled out from reference TRBV7-6 and TRBJ2-5, the complete variable domain reads GAGVSQSPRYKVTKRGQDVALRCDPISGHVSLYWYRQALGQGPEFLTYFNYEAQQDKSGLPNDRFSAERPEGSISTLTIQRTEQRDSAMYRCASSLAASGGYQETQYFGPGTRLLVL.

V and J are TRBV10-3 and TRBJ2-2; tentative D call: TRBD2 (5 bases). Germline assignment: CDR1 ENHRY and CDR2 SYGVKD. The CDR3 totals 14 residues. V was clipped by 7 bases and J by 7 bases, with 16 bases between them. DNA of the CDR3: TGTGCCATCAATACTCAACTAGTTGACGGGGAGCTGTTTTTT. Encoded protein: CAINTQLVDGELFF.

This clonotype was recorded at least ten times. This sequence joins TRBV5-1 and TRBJ2-1; TRBD1 matches 11 bases. The CDR3 extends over 14 amino acids. Germline lookup yields CDR1 SGHRS and CDR2 YFSETQ. V was pared by 3 bases and J by 10 bases, with 6 bases of the junction left unmatched. In nucleotides, the CDR3 is TGCGCCAGCAGCTCAAGGACAGGGGGCTTCGAGCAGTTCTTC. It is translated as CASSSRTGGFEQFF.

The genes are TRBV29-1 and TRBJ2-5, with 7 nucleotides matching TRBD1. The V and J ends lost 4 bases and 5 bases, in that order; junction bases with no gene match: 10. The CDR3 loop spans 14 amino acids. Germline V lookup: CDR1 SQVTM, CDR2 ANQGSEA. CDR3 in amino acids: CSVAHTTGMETQYF. CDR3 nucleotide sequence: TGCAGCGTTGCCCATACGACAGGGATGGAGACCCAGTACTTC.

This clonotype has just a few counts. The rearrangement joins TRBV19 to TRBJ2-1, with a possible D match to TRBD2 (6 bases). CDR1 and CDR2 from the germline V gene are LNHDA and SQIVND (reference sequence). Trimming cost V 2 bases and J 2 bases, with 10 bases left between them. The CDR3 runs 15 residues. The CDR3 loop reads CASSISASAYNEQFF. CDR3 in DNA: TGTGCCAGTAGTATAAGCGCTAGCGCCTACAATGAGCAGTTCTTC.

The sample holds a few counts of this clonotype. V gene TRBV9 combines with J gene TRBJ2-2; perhaps D is TRBD1 or TRBD2 (5 bases each). This CDR3 comprises 19 residues. Germline CDR1 and CDR2: SGDLS and YYNGEE. Trimming stripped 4 bases from V and 0 bases from J, with 22 bases between. This CDR3 is CASSPNPGPQYANTGELFF. The CDR3 region has the DNA TGTGCCAGCAGCCCAAACCCGGGACCACAGTACGCGAACACCGGGGAGCTGTTTTTT.

This clonotype was counted a few times. CDR3 coding DNA: TGTGCCAGCAGCCAAACAGAGGGGAACGGGGGCTTCCAAGAGACCCAGTACTTC. This codes for CASSQTEGNGGFQETQYF. This chain joins TRBV4-2 and TRBJ2-5; D may be TRBD1 or TRBD2 (6 bases each). Germline V CDR1 and CDR2: LGHNA, YNFKEQ. Trimming left V 2 bases short and J 1 base short, with 20 bases between. This CDR3 is 18 amino acids long.

The J gene is TRBJ2-7, the V gene TRBV12-3 or TRBV12-4, with a tentative D call TRBD2 (6 bases). CDR3 length equals 14 residues. Trimming took 3 bases from V and 7 from J, leaving 16 bases between them. The CDR3 DNA sequence: TGTGCCAGCAGTTTTCTGGGGGACTTCCGGGAGCAGTACTTC. Encoded protein: CASSFLGDFREQYF.

This clonotype was seen only a few times. The chain couples TRBV13 to TRBJ1-1; D is ambiguous. Between the trimmed V and J ends, which lost 3 bases and 0 bases, there was a span of 8 bases. The germline gives CDR1 PRHDT, CDR2 FYEKMQ (reference sequence). The CDR3 runs 14 residues. The CDR3 DNA reads TGTGCCAGCAGCTTCTTCAGGATGAACACTGAAGCTTTCTTT. It encodes CASSFFRMNTEAFF.

This clonotype was observed at least ten times. V is TRBV15 and J is TRBJ2-3; D remains unclear. Germline values: CDR1 LNHNV, CDR2 YYDKDF (reference sequence). Trimming stripped 0 bases from V and 0 bases from J, with 10 bases between. The CDR3 length is 16 residues. The CDR3 loop is CATSRDYRPSTDTQYF. CDR3 DNA sequence: TGTGCCACCAGCAGAGATTACAGACCTAGCACAGATACGCAGTATTTT.

The V gene is TRBV20-1, the J gene TRBJ1-5, with 7 bases aligning to TRBD1. This CDR3 contains 14 residues. Germline trimming cut 1 base from V and 6 bases from J; bases unmatched to any gene: 6. The germline CDR1 and CDR2 sequences are DFQATT and SNEGSKA (reference sequence). The CDR3 DNA follows: TGCAGTGCTAGAGCCTTGGAGGGGGCTCAGCCCCAGCATTTT. This codes for CSARALEGAQPQHF.

Many counts were recorded for this clonotype. The chain carries TRBV20-1 and TRBJ2-7; D is possibly TRBD1 (6 bases). V was clipped by 4 bases and J by 3 bases, with 13 bases between them. This CDR3 region has 13 residues. The germline V gene encodes CDR1 DFQATT and CDR2 SNEGSKA (reference sequence). CDR3 region: CSAKKGQNYEQYV. DNA of the CDR3: TGCAGTGCTAAAAAGGGACAAAACTACGAGCAGTACGTC.

The V gene is TRBV6-5, the J gene TRBJ2-2; D gene ambiguous. With 0 bases removed from V and 7 bases from J, the gap between germline ends came to 3 bases. Germline CDR1 is MNHEY and CDR2 is SVGAGI. This CDR3 is built from 12 residues. The CDR3 DNA reads as TGTGCCAGCAGTTACTCTTTCGGGGAGCTGTTTTTT. Its translation is CASSYSFGELFF.

The chain combines TRBV20-1 with TRBJ1-6; D not certain. V shed 4 bases and J shed 6 bases, with 13 bases lying between them. The germline V gene has CDR1 DFQATT and CDR2 SNEGSKA (reference sequence). The CDR3 totals 14 residues. The CDR3 is CSAKVVNTNSPLHF. In DNA, the CDR3 is TGCAGTGCTAAAGTGGTTAACACTAATTCACCCCTCCACTTT.

This clonotype was seen at least ten times. This chain links TRBV28 with TRBJ1-3; D call uncertain. Between the trimmed V and J ends, which lost 2 bases and 7 bases, there was a span of 3 bases. Germline values: CDR1 MDHEN, CDR2 SYDVKM. The CDR3 sequence is 11 residues long. CDR3 DNA sequence: TGTGCCAGCAGTTTAGGGAACACCATATATTTT. Its translation: CASSLGNTIYF.

This clonotype has more than one count but fewer than ten. The gene calls are TRBV4-1 and TRBJ1-5; 11 nucleotides align to TRBD1. This CDR3 spans 13 amino acids. Germline loops: CDR1 MGHRA, CDR2 YSYEKL. The V segment lost 8 bases and the J segment 7 bases; nucleotides outside the gene matches: 4. The CDR3 here is CASGGQGGQPQHF. The CDR3 DNA is TGCGCCAGCGGGGGACAGGGGGGGCAGCCCCAGCATTTT.